Listed below are T cell receptor beta chains from one sample, sequenced in a study of T cell responses to AZD1222 COVID-19 vaccine. Assay used: immunoSEQ multiplex PCR; TCRdb lists only in-frame clones, some missing. The sample has about 140,000 clones, 92% seen once; the top ten hold roughly 4%. The source material was peripheral blood, sampled 28 days after the second AZD1222 dose. The receptors derive from an adult who received the AZD1222 COVID-19 vaccine. Each CDR3 is given with its conserved first and last residue. A D gene is named only where the DNA matches it firmly. Expanded clones get a size class; other rows say once, few or many, or leave the size out.

D gene	V gene	J gene	clone size	CDR3 DNA	CDR3 protein
TRBD1	TRBV4-1	TRBJ1-2	.	TGCGCCAGCAGCCAAGGGCGGACAGGCTATGGCTACACCTTC	CASSQGRTGYGYTF
.	TRBV24-1	TRBJ2-1	.	TGTGCCACCAGTGATTCCCGCGATCCCTACAATGAGCAGTTCTTC	CATSDSRDPYNEQFF
.	TRBV6-2/TRBV6-3	TRBJ1-1	.	TGTGCCAGCAGCCGCCGCCATGAAGCTTTCTTT	CASSRRHEAFF
.	TRBV4-3	TRBJ2-5	few	TGCGCCAGCAGCCCGTCGGGGACCCCGAGGGAGACCCAGTACTTC	CASSPSGTPRETQYF
TRBD1	TRBV19	TRBJ2-7	.	TGTGCCAGTAGTACCAGGACAGGGGGCATCAACGAGCAGTACTTC	CASSTRTGGINEQYF
.	TRBV3-1/TRBV3-2	TRBJ2-4	once	TGTGCCAGCAGCCAAGATTCGGGCCCTGGGAGTAGGAACATTCAGTACTTC	CASSQDSGPGSRNIQYF
.	TRBV5-8	TRBJ2-1	.	TGTGCCACCCAGTGGGGCCCCGCCGGCAATGAGCAGTTCTTC	CATQWGPAGNEQFF
.	TRBV21-1	TRBJ2-7	.	TGTGCCAGCAGCAAAGTTGAGCATTACGAGCAGTACTTC	CASSKVEHYEQYF
.	TRBV15	TRBJ2-5	few	TGTGCCACCAGCAGGAACTCCTTGGATTACCAAGAGACCCAGTACTTC	CATSRNSLDYQETQYF
.	TRBV6-5	TRBJ2-1	.	TGTGCCAGCACCTCTTTAGGTACCGACAATGAGCAGTTCTTC	CASTSLGTDNEQFF
.	TRBV18	TRBJ2-2	.	TGTGCCAGCTCACCACGTCCAGGCACGAACACCGGGGAGCTGTTTTTT	CASSPRPGTNTGELFF
.	TRBV15	TRBJ2-2	.	TGTGCCACCAGCAGAGATGTGGCGACTCCTAACACCGGGGAGCTGTTTTTT	CATSRDVATPNTGELFF
.	TRBV4-3	TRBJ2-3	.	TGCGCCAGCAGCCAAGAGGGAGGAGATACGCAGTATTTT	CASSQEGGDTQYF
TRBD2	TRBV6-2/TRBV6-3	TRBJ2-1	.	TGTGCCAGCAGTTGGCTTGCGGGGGGCCCCGATGAGCAGTTCTTC	CASSWLAGGPDEQFF
.	TRBV19	TRBJ2-7	.	TGTGCCAGTAGTGCCCCCGGTGACGGAATCTACGAGCAGTACTTC	CASSAPGDGIYEQYF
.	TRBV4-1	TRBJ1-2	.	TGCGCCAGCAGCCAAGGGGCCTTCACCTATGGCTACACCTTC	CASSQGAFTYGYTF
.	TRBV6-2/TRBV6-3	TRBJ1-4	.	TGTGCCAGCAGTTACCTCCCGCCCCGAGGGAAACTGTTTTTT	CASSYLPPRGKLFF
TRBD2	TRBV5-1	TRBJ2-5	.	TGCGCTTCAAACCCGGGGGGGTCACGAGGGGAGACCCAGTACTTC	CASNPGGSRGETQYF
.	TRBV7-9	TRBJ2-7	.	TGTGCCAGCAGTTCGGACACGTTGGGCTTTAGCTCCTACGAGCAGTACTTC	CASSSDTLGFSSYEQYF
.	TRBV7-3	TRBJ2-3	.	TGTGCCAGCAGCTCCAGTGAGTCCCAGGGTACAGATACGCAGTATTTT	CASSSSESQGTDTQYF
.	TRBV7-6	TRBJ1-1	.	TGTGCCAGCAGCTTAGGAGGGGTGAACACTGAAGCTTTCTTT	CASSLGGVNTEAFF
TRBD1	TRBV2	TRBJ2-7	.	TGTGCCAGCAGTGGACAGGGGGCGGCCTACGAGCAGTACTTC	CASSGQGAAYEQYF
.	TRBV7-2	TRBJ2-7	.	TGTGCCAGCAGCTACGGACAGATCTACGAGCAGTACTTC	CASSYGQIYEQYF
.	TRBV5-8	TRBJ2-1	.	TGTGCCAGCAGCCTTACAGGGTGGACCGTCAATGAGCAGTTCTTC	CASSLTGWTVNEQFF
.	TRBV18	TRBJ1-4	.	TGTGCCAGCTCACCTGGGGTCCTTAATGAAAAACTGTTTTTT	CASSPGVLNEKLFF
.	TRBV10-3	TRBJ2-5	.	TGTGCCATCAGTGAGTCGAAGACTAGCAGGGGAGGGAGAGAGACCCAGTACTTC	CAISESKTSRGGRETQYF
.	TRBV19	TRBJ1-6	.	TGTGCCAGTAGTTTGCAATTGAATTCACCCCTCCACTTT	CASSLQLNSPLHF
TRBD2	TRBV6-4	TRBJ2-1	.	TGTGCCAGCAGTCTTAGCGGGAGGGCCTCCTACAATGAGCAGTTCTTC	CASSLSGRASYNEQFF
.	TRBV5-6	TRBJ2-5	.	TGTGCCAGCAGCGGTGGGGGGGCGACCCAGTACTTC	CASSGGGATQYF
TRBD1	TRBV9	TRBJ2-7	.	TGTGCCAGCAGCGTAGGGCAGGGGGTCCCCTACGAGCAGTACTTC	CASSVGQGVPYEQYF
.	TRBV19	TRBJ1-1	.	TGTGCCAGTAGTATAGGAGGGGGACGAACTGAAGCTTTCTTT	CASSIGGGRTEAFF
.	TRBV11-2	TRBJ2-5	.	TGTGCCAGCAGCAAACAAGAGACCCAGTACTTC	CASSKQETQYF
TRBD1	TRBV19	TRBJ2-2	.	TGTGCCAGTAGGCGGGACAGGGTCCTAGGGGAGCTGTTTTTT	CASRRDRVLGELFF
.	TRBV19	TRBJ1-2	.	TGTGCCAGTAGTATGAGAAGTGGCTACACCTTC	CASSMRSGYTF
.	TRBV6-2/TRBV6-3	TRBJ1-2	.	TGTGCCAGCAGCACACAGGGATTCTATGGCTACACCTTC	CASSTQGFYGYTF
.	TRBV24-1	TRBJ2-3	.	TGTGCCACCAGTGATGTGGGTCCGGGGGATACGCAGTATTTT	CATSDVGPGDTQYF
TRBD2	TRBV28	TRBJ2-1	once	TGTGCCAGCAGTGATCGACTAGCGGGGGACCTTGGGCAGTTCTTC	CASSDRLAGDLGQFF
TRBD1	TRBV9	TRBJ1-3	.	TGTGCCAGCAGCGTCGAACAGGGGGCTCGAAACACCATATATTTT	CASSVEQGARNTIYF
.	TRBV24-1	TRBJ2-3	.	TGTGCCACCAGTGATCGGGGTGATACGCAGTATTTT	CATSDRGDTQYF
.	TRBV11-3	TRBJ2-3	.	TGTGCCAGCAGCTTTAGGGGGAGCACAGATACGCAGTATTTT	CASSFRGSTDTQYF
TRBD1	TRBV2	TRBJ2-5	.	TGTGCCAGCAGTCTACCCGGGACAGGGTCACAAGAGACCCAGTACTTC	CASSLPGTGSQETQYF
.	TRBV7-3	TRBJ2-3	.	TGTGCCAGCAGCCCTAGTGCGGGGGCTACAGATACGCAGTATTTT	CASSPSAGATDTQYF
.	TRBV19	TRBJ1-2	.	TGTGCCAGTAGTCCCCTGACAGACTATGGCTACACCTTC	CASSPLTDYGYTF
TRBD1	TRBV5-1	TRBJ1-2	.	TGCGCCAGCAGCTGGACCGGGACAGGGTATGGCTACACCTTC	CASSWTGTGYGYTF
.	TRBV4-2	TRBJ1-1	.	TGTGCCAGCAGCCGCAAAGACATGAGCACTGAAGCTTTCTTT	CASSRKDMSTEAFF
.	TRBV4-3	TRBJ1-2	.	TGCGCCAGCAGCCAAGATATGGGAGCTAACTATGGCTACACCTTC	CASSQDMGANYGYTF
TRBD1	TRBV27	TRBJ1-2	.	TGTGCCAGCAGTTTTAGGCGGTCCGAGGGGACAGCCTATGGCTACACCTTC	CASSFRRSEGTAYGYTF
.	TRBV11-3	TRBJ2-7	once	TGTGCCAGCAGTGTCGGCCCTGGCGCCTACGAGCAGTACTTC	CASSVGPGAYEQYF
.	TRBV7-2	TRBJ1-2	.	TGTGCCAGCAGCTTAGGCCTCGCCGCTCGGCGTCGCTATGGCTACACCTTC	CASSLGLAARRRYGYTF
TRBD2	TRBV4-2	TRBJ2-3	.	TGTGCCAGCAGCCAAGCCCCCCGAGCGGGGGGCGCAGATACGCAGTATTTT	CASSQAPRAGGADTQYF
.	TRBV11-2	TRBJ2-7	.	TGTGCCAGCAGCCCCACGGGACCCTTCTACGAGCAGTACTTC	CASSPTGPFYEQYF
.	TRBV2	TRBJ1-1	.	TGTGCCAGCAGTGAAGGGGGCGTGACAGAAGCTTTCTTT	CASSEGGVTEAFF